Presented here are 10 T cell receptor beta chains from one specimen sequenced in a study of T cells in women clearing cervical HPV infection. Generated by immunoSEQ multiplex PCR, the TCRdb table keeps only in-frame clones and is missing some. This sample's table has 39,000 or so clones. The sequencing sample was made of blood buffy coat. The receptors come from a woman between 18 and 70 years old with a cervical HPV16 infection that either progressed to CIN3+ or cleared (not recorded which).

In the case of this clone: The read falls 3 residues short of the CDR3 end, and the missing part is taken from the germline J gene. V and J are TRBV7-3 and TRBJ2-1, with 13 bases that match TRBD2. The germline V gene has CDR1 SGHTA and CDR2 FQGTGA. V was pared by 1 base and J by 4 bases, with 4 bases of the junction left unmatched. The CDR3 sequence is 17 residues long. CDR3 in amino acids: CASSLKGTSGVYNEQFF. CDR3 DNA, as far as it was read: TGTGCCAGCAGCTTAAAAGGGACTAGCGGGGTATACAATGAG.

Of note for this clone: From the germline J gene comes the end of the CDR3, since the read stops 3 residues before it. The chain recombines TRBV7-6 with TRBJ2-3; D may match TRBD1 or TRBD2 (5 bases each). Germline V gives CDR1 SGHVS, CDR2 FNYEAQ. The CDR3 sequence is 12 residues long. CDR3 bases read: TGTGCCAGCAGCTTAGCAGGGGAGACG. Translated, it gives CASSLAGET. In full, the CDR3 is CASSLAGETQYF.

This CDR3 reads CASSLVGTVGNTIYF. The DNA read from the CDR3 is TGTGCCAGCAGCTTGGTGGGGACAGTTGGAAACACC. The rearrangement joins TRBV7-9 to TRBJ1-3; 7 bases align to TRBD1. The observed sequence ends 3 residues before the CDR3 terminus, with the missing tail filled in from the germline J gene. Trimming at V came to 3 bases and at J to 3 bases, leaving 5 bases not matched to a gene. This CDR3 contains 15 residues. Germline lookup yields CDR1 SEHNR and CDR2 FQNEAQ (reference sequence).

Comments on this clone: The read gets to within 3 residues of the CDR3 end, and the germline J gene fills in the rest. The rearrangement uses TRBV6-1 and TRBJ1-2; TRBD1 is a possible D gene (6 bases). This CDR3 spans 14 amino acids. In germline, CDR1 is MNHNS, CDR2 SASEGT. Trimming left V 0 bases short and J 5 bases short, with 10 bases between. CDR3 bases read: TGTGCCAGCAGTGAAGCTCAGGGGTGGTATGGC. Residues: CASSEAQGWYG. From start to end, the CDR3 is CASSEAQGWYGYTF.

A note on this clone: Read sequence stops 3 residues before the CDR3 end, and the germline J gene provides the missing end. The rearrangement links TRBV19 to TRBJ1-1, with D possibly TRBD1 on 6 matching bases. The V gene's germline CDR1 is LNHDA and CDR2 SQIVND (reference sequence). Trimming took 3 bases from V and 5 from J, leaving 16 bases between them. This CDR3 spans 15 amino acids. Incomplete CDR3 DNA: TGTGCCAGTAGTATGGGGGGGCCCACGCGAACTGAA. This sequence encodes CASSMGGPTRTE. The whole CDR3 sequence reads CASSMGGPTRTEAFF. Filled out from reference TRBV19 and TRBJ1-1, the complete variable domain reads DGGITQSPKYLFRKEGQNVTLSCEQNLNHDAMYWYRQDPGQGLRLIYYSQIVNDFQKGDIAEGYSVSREKKESFPLTVTSAQKNPTAFYLCASSMGGPTRTEAFFGQGTRLTVV.

Comment on this clone: The sequenced fragment ends 3 residues before the CDR3 boundary, so the rest is inferred from the germline J gene. The chain combines TRBV7-8 with TRBJ2-7, with 8 bases aligning to TRBD2. The CDR3 is 12 amino acids. Losses at the gene ends were 8 bases for V and 5 bases for J; bases not matched to a gene: 5. CDR1 is SGHVS, CDR2 FQNEAQ, per germline. This CDR3 reads CASCGGSNEQYF. CDR3 DNA, as far as it was read: TGTGCCAGCTGCGGGGGGTCCAACGAG.

Comment on this clone: The read comes to an end 3 residues before the CDR3 does, leaving the germline J gene to fill in the end. The V gene is TRBV6-4, the J gene TRBJ2-7, with 9 bases matching TRBD2. The J segment lost 6 bases and the V segment lost 3 bases, leaving 9 bases of the junction unmatched. From germline, CDR1 is MRHNA and CDR2 SNTAGT. CDR3 size: 15 residues. The CDR3: CASSERAGGPGEQYF. CDR3 DNA (partial): TGTGCCAGCAGTGAGAGGGCGGGAGGGCCGGGCGAG.

Remarks on this clone: Coverage ceases 3 residues before the CDR3 finishes, and the germline J gene fills in the end. V gene TRBV5-1 combines with J gene TRBJ2-2; D may be TRBD1 (5 bases). The CDR3 loop spans 15 amino acids. Trimming removed 0 bases from V and 1 base from J, with 7 bases in between. Germline CDR1 reads SGHRS; CDR2 reads YFSETQ. The DNA read from the CDR3 is TGCGCCAGCAGCTTGGACAGGTGGAACACCGGGGAG. Its protein is CASSLDRWNTGE. The complete CDR3 protein is CASSLDRWNTGELFF.

Concerning this clone: Read sequence stops 3 residues before the CDR3 end, and the germline J gene provides the missing end. V usage is TRBV6-2 or TRBV6-3 and J usage is TRBJ1-1; D is possibly TRBD1 (6 bases). Deletions cut 2 bases from V and 3 bases from J, with 10 bases between. The germline V gene has CDR1 MNHEY and CDR2 SVGEGT. The CDR3 loop spans 14 amino acids. CDR3 sequence: CASSYGGAYTEAFF. Partial CDR3 DNA: TGTGCCAGCAGTTACGGGGGGGCGTACACTGAA.

A word on this clone: The read stops 3 residues short of the end of the CDR3; the missing end is completed from the germline J gene. The V gene is TRBV4-1, the J gene TRBJ2-7; 7 bases match TRBD2. The V and J ends lost 5 bases and 2 bases, in that order; junction bases with no gene match: 6. The CDR3 consists of 14 residues. Germline V gene lookup returns CDR1 MGHRA and CDR2 YSYEKL. The CDR3 loop reads CASSGPGTTYEQYF. CDR3 DNA, as far as it was read: TGCGCCAGCAGCGGACCAGGGACTACCTACGAG.